Sequencing of this T cell receptor beta chain was carried out in a study of breast tumors, draining lymph nodes, adjacent tissues. The CDR3 sequence is 13 residues long. Germline CDR1 is SGHRS and CDR2 is YFSETQ. Losses at the gene ends were 4 bases for V and 14 bases for J; bases not matched to a gene: 12. TCRdb recomputed calls from the multiplex PCR reads with MiXCR, one row per CDR3 protein. The sample holds 20,000 or so distinct CDR3 sequences, 43% seen once. The TCR comes from a female donor with breast cancer. Some clones in this sample may be carry-over from other donors' samples. V gene TRBV5-1 combines with J gene TRBJ1-5; 7 bases are shared with TRBD1. Sequencing used breast tumor tissue. For the CDR3, the DNA is TGCGCCAGCAGCCCCGGAGACAGGGTTCACGAGCATTTT. It specifies CASSPGDRVHEHF.